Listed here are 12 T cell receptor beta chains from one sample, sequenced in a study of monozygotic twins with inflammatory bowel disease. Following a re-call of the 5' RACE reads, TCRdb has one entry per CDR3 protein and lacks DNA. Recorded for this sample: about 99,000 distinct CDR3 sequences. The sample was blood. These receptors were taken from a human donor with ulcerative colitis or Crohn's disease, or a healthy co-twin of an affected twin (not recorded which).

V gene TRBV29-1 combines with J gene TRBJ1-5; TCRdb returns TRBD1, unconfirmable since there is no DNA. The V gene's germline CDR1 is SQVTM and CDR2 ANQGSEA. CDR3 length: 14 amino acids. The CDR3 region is CSVGQGGENQPQHF.

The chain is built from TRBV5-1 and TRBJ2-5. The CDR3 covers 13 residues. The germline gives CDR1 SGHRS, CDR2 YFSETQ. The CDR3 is CASSLVVGETQYF.

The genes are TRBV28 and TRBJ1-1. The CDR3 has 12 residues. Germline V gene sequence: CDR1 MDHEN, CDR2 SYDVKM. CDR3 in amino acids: CASTPPDTEAFF.

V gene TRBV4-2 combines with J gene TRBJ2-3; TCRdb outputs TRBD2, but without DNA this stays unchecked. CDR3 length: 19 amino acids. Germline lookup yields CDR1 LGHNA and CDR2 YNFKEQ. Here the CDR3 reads CASSQAPLAGTTRTDTQYF.

The CDR3 reads CSASHRSGRAGDTQYF. The chain recombines TRBV20-1 with TRBJ2-3; TCRdb lists TRBD2, though no DNA is available to test this call. Germline CDR1 is DFQATT and CDR2 is SNEGSKA (reference sequence). The CDR3 loop spans 16 amino acids.

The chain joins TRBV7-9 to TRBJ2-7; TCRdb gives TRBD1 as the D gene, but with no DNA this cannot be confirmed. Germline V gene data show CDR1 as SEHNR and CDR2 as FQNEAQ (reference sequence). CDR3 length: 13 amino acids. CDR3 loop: CASSRGQAYEQYF.

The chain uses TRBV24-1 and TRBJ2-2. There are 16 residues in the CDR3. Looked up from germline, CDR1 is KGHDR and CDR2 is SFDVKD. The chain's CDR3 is CATSDVDTANTGELFF.

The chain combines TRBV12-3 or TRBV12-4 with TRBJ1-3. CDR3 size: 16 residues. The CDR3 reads CASSFKSAGTGNTIYF.

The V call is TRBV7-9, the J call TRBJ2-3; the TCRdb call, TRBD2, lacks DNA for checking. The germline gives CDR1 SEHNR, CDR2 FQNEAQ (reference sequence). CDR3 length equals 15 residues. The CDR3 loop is CASTRLAGIADTQYF.

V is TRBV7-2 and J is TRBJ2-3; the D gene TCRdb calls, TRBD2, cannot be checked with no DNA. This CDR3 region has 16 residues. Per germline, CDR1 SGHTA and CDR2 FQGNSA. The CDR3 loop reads CASSARLAGAADTQYF.

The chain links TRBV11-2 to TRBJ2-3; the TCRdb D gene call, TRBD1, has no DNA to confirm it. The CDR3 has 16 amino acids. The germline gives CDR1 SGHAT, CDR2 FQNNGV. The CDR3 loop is CASSLTGARGTDTQYF.

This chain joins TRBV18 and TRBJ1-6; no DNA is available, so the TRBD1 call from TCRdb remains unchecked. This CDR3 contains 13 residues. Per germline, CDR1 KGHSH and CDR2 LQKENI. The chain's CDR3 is CASSPDRNSPLHF.